The entry that follows covers one T cell receptor beta chain sequence. This sample is part of a study of Ad26.COV2.S vaccination and SARS-CoV-2 variants. The CDR3 spans 16 residues. Per germline, CDR1 MNHEY and CDR2 SVGEGT. V lost 5 bases and J lost 0; bases outside the gene matches: 8. Treatment of the sample: around 19 received Ad26.COV2.S at low or high dose, single or two shots; five or six received placebo; per-sample allocation not given. It was on day 63 after the first vaccine or placebo injection that samples were taken. This table comes from immunoSEQ multiplex PCR, and its TCRdb copy is limited to in-frame clones, with some not included. The sample lists more than 300,000 clones, about 87% seen once, with roughly 6% in the top ten.

The sequenced sample was peripheral blood, obtained in a trial of Ad26.COV2.S vaccine versus placebo. This chain joins TRBV6-2 or TRBV6-3 and TRBJ2-3; 7 bases agree with TRBD2. The source of this sequence is a person aged 18-65 years who received the Ad26.COV2.S COVID-19 vaccine or a placebo. The CDR3 DNA reads TGTGCCAGCAGTCTTCGTCCAGCGGGGAGCACAGATACGCAGTATTTT. Translated: CASSLRPAGSTDTQYF.